Each of the 20 T cell receptor beta chains below was sequenced from the same sample in a study of blood T cell repertoires in COVID-19. Assay used: immunoSEQ multiplex PCR; TCRdb lists only in-frame clones, some missing. The sample holds about 250,000 clones, about 89% seen once. Sequences were obtained from peripheral blood. These receptors were collected from a man aged 30 to 39 with acute or convalescent COVID-19.

The rearrangement links TRBV15 to TRBJ2-7, with D possibly TRBD2 on 6 matching bases. The CDR3 totals 17 residues. Germline V gene data show CDR1 as LNHNV and CDR2 as YYDKDF (reference sequence). V lost 0 bases and J 5 bases, leaving 20 bases between the germline ends. The CDR3 is CATSRDWRGPGVDEQYF. The CDR3 bases are TGTGCCACCAGCAGAGATTGGCGGGGTCCGGGGGTAGACGAGCAGTACTTC.

This clone was seen a few times. At the DNA level, this CDR3 is encoded by other sequences in the same sample as well. The rearrangement joins TRBV6-2 or TRBV6-3 to TRBJ2-1; 10 bases agree with TRBD1. Germline V gene lookup returns CDR1 MNHEY and CDR2 SVGEGT. The CDR3 sequence is 15 residues long. After removal of 3 bases from V and 5 bases from J, the junction contained 4 bases not matched to a gene. This chain's CDR3 is CASSYFGTGDNEQFF. The CDR3 DNA follows: TGTGCCAGCAGTTATTTCGGGACAGGGGACAATGAGCAGTTCTTC.

A single count supports this clone. The chain joins TRBV4-1 to TRBJ2-7, with D possibly being TRBD2 (5 bases). The ends were cut back, 1 base at V and 0 bases at J, with 7 bases in the middle. The CDR3 has 14 amino acids. From germline, CDR1 is MGHRA and CDR2 YSYEKL. The CDR3 loop is CASSQGTFSYEQYF. Written as DNA, the CDR3 is TGCGCCAGCAGCCAAGGGACTTTCTCCTACGAGCAGTACTTC.

This chain links TRBV6-6 with TRBJ2-1; 10 bases are a match to TRBD2. The CDR3 covers 14 residues. After removal of 6 bases from V and 5 bases from J, the junction contained 4 bases not matched to a gene. The germline CDR1 and CDR2 sequences are MNHNY and SVGAGI (reference sequence). The CDR3 spells CASSTSGTHNEQFF. The CDR3 nucleotides are TGTGCCAGCAGCACTAGCGGGACACACAATGAGCAGTTCTTC.

The V call is TRBV6-5, the J call TRBJ2-1; 9 positions match TRBD1. The CDR3 has 15 residues. V was clipped by 6 bases and J by 10 bases; unmatched bases: 13. Germline loops: CDR1 MNHEY, CDR2 SVGAGI. CDR3 sequence: CASRPGQGGVYEQFF. In nucleotides, the CDR3 is TGTGCCAGCAGACCGGGACAGGGAGGAGTATACGAGCAGTTCTTC.

The chain is built from TRBV7-9 and TRBJ2-7, with a tentative D call TRBD2 (5 bases). V was shortened by 0 bases and J by 4 bases, with 13 bases between the two germline ends. This CDR3 has 15 amino acids. The V gene's germline CDR1 is SEHNR and CDR2 FQNEAQ (reference sequence). The CDR3 sequence is CASSLAEGEGYEQYF. CDR3 coding DNA: TGTGCCAGCAGCTTAGCAGAGGGAGAGGGTTACGAGCAGTACTTC. Based on the CDR3 plus reference TRBV7-9 and TRBJ2-7, the full variable domain is DTGVSQNPRHKITKRGQNVTFRCDPISEHNRLYWYRQTLGQGPEFLTYFQNEAQLEKSRLLSDRFSAERPKGSFSTLEIQRTEQGDSAMYLCASSLAEGEGYEQYFGPGTRLTVT.

The genes are TRBV24-1 and TRBJ2-1; 10 bases agree with TRBD2. This CDR3 is 14 amino acids long. Germline-derived CDR1 and CDR2 are KGHDR and SFDVKD. With 4 bases clipped from V and 9 bases from J, the junction kept 5 bases outside the gene matches. DNA of the CDR3: TGTGCCACCAGTGAGGGACTAGCGTCCGGTGAGCAGTTCTTC. Translation gives CATSEGLASGEQFF.

This rearrangement joins TRBV20-1 to TRBJ2-7, with D unresolved. Germline CDR1 and CDR2: DFQATT and SNEGSKA (reference sequence). V lost 7 bases and J lost 6, with 13 bases in between. The CDR3 loop spans 11 amino acids. The CDR3 here is CSVPRSFEQYF. The CDR3 DNA reads TGCAGTGTACCTAGGTCTTTCGAGCAGTACTTC.

V and J are TRBV9 and TRBJ2-3, with a tentative D call TRBD1 (5 bases). Germline CDR1 and CDR2: SGDLS and YYNGEE. This CDR3 is 14 amino acids long. The V end was cut by 3 bases, the J end by 5 bases, with 13 bases between. CDR3 in DNA: TGTGCCAGCAGCGGGGGATGGGGCCGAGATACGCAGTATTTT. Translation gives CASSGGWGRDTQYF.

This clone has just one count. This rearrangement joins TRBV3-1 (or the pseudogene TRBV3-2) to TRBJ2-2, with D perhaps TRBD2 (6 bases). Germline V gene sequence: CDR1 LGHDT, CDR2 YNNKEL (reference sequence). This CDR3 has 15 residues. V dropped 4 bases and J dropped 3 bases, with 12 bases sitting between them. The CDR3 loop is CASSRGSGYTGELFF. The CDR3 DNA reads TGTGCCAGCAGCCGGGGTAGCGGATACACCGGGGAGCTGTTTTTT.

V gene TRBV2 combines with J gene TRBJ2-1; TRBD2 aligns across 8 bases. The CDR3 contains 16 residues. V dropped 6 bases and J dropped 7; count of bases not matched to a gene: 14. The germline V gene has CDR1 SNHLY and CDR2 FYNNEI. The CDR3, as DNA: TGTGCCAGCAGGGCCTTGGCGCTAGCGGGTAGGAATGAGCAGTTCTTC. This sequence encodes CASRALALAGRNEQFF.

This rearrangement joins TRBV4-1 to TRBJ1-6; D may be TRBD1 (5 bases). The V and J ends lost 4 bases and 7 bases respectively, with 17 bases between them. Per the germline V gene, CDR1 is MGHRA and CDR2 is YSYEKL. The CDR3 is 16 residues long. The CDR3 bases are TGCGCCAGCAGCCCGGTAGGACGTAGGGGCAATTCACCCCTCCACTTT. It yields the protein CASSPVGRRGNSPLHF.

The chain has TRBV7-3 and TRBJ2-1; D perhaps matches TRBD2 (6 bases). CDR1 SGHTA and CDR2 FQGTGA come from the germline V gene. The CDR3 covers 13 residues. Trimming removed 5 bases at V and 6 bases at J, with 11 bases between. The CDR3 coding sequence is TGTGCCAGCAGCCCCGGGAGTTTCAATGAGCAGTTCTTC. It specifies CASSPGSFNEQFF.

The chain has TRBV11-2 and TRBJ1-5; a weak D match, TRBD1 (5 bases). Trimming cost V 8 bases and J 0 bases, with 11 bases left between them. Germline CDR1 SGHAT, CDR2 FQNNGV. The CDR3 runs 14 residues. CDR3 residues: CASAPTASNQPQHF. The CDR3 nucleotides read TGTGCCAGCGCTCCGACAGCTAGCAATCAGCCCCAGCATTTT.

The chain carries TRBV4-1 and TRBJ2-7, with D possibly TRBD1 on 6 matching bases. CDR1 is MGHRA and CDR2 is YSYEKL in the germline V gene. V was shortened by 2 bases and J by 0 bases, with 11 bases between the two germline ends. The CDR3 has 15 amino acids. CDR3 protein: CASSQPMTGSYEQYF. CDR3 sequence (DNA): TGCGCCAGCAGCCAACCAATGACAGGCTCCTACGAGCAGTACTTC.

The chain links TRBV6-5 to TRBJ1-4; perhaps TRBD1 as D (5 bases). CDR1 MNHEY and CDR2 SVGAGI come from the germline V gene. The CDR3 spans 14 residues. Deletions cut 6 bases from V and 0 bases from J, with 8 bases between. The CDR3 nucleotides read TGTGCCAGCAGGGAGACAGCAACTAATGAAAAACTGTTTTTT. This gives the protein CASRETATNEKLFF.

This sequence joins TRBV11-2 and TRBJ2-3; the match to TRBD2 covers 10 bases. This CDR3 has 14 residues. V lost 4 bases to trimming and J lost 4 bases; unmatched junction nucleotides: 2. CDR1 is SGHAT, CDR2 FQNNGV, per germline. In nucleotides, the CDR3 is TGTGCCAGCAGCTCCGGGACTAGCGCAGATACGCAGTATTTT. This encodes CASSSGTSADTQYF.

This chain links TRBV6-5 with TRBJ2-3, with 7 bases identical to TRBD1. The CDR3 spans 16 residues. V was clipped by 4 bases and J by 1 base; unmatched bases: 8. Germline assignment: CDR1 MNHEY and CDR2 SVGAGI. The CDR3 sequence is CASSSPTGPRTDTQYF. CDR3 in DNA: TGTGCCAGCAGTTCTCCGACAGGGCCCCGCACAGATACGCAGTATTTT.

This sequence joins TRBV28 and TRBJ1-1; 8 bases are a match to TRBD1. Per the germline V gene, CDR1 is MDHEN and CDR2 is SYDVKM. V was pared by 11 bases and J by 6 bases, with 11 bases of the junction left unmatched. The CDR3 totals 13 residues. CDR3: CASRGPIRSEAFF. In DNA, the CDR3 is TGTGCCTCCAGGGGGCCGATCAGGTCTGAAGCTTTCTTT.

The chain combines TRBV6-5 with TRBJ2-2, with a weak D call TRBD1 (6 bases). V was cut by 5 bases and J by 4 bases, with 14 bases left in between. The CDR3 is 15 residues long. Germline assignment: CDR1 MNHEY and CDR2 SVGAGI. CDR3: CASSRPGVGTGELFF. CDR3 DNA: TGTGCCAGCAGTCGGCCAGGGGTGGGCACCGGGGAGCTGTTTTTT.